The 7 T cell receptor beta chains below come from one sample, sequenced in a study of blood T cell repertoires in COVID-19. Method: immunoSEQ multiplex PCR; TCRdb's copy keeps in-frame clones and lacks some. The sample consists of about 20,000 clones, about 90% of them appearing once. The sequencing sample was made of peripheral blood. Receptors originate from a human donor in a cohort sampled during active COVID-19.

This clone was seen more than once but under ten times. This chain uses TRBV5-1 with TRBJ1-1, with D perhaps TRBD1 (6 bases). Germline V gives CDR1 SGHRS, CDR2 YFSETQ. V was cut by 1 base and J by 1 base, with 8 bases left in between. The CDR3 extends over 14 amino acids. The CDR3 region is CASSLQTGNTEAFF. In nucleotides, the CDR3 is TGCGCCAGCAGCTTGCAGACAGGGAACACTGAAGCTTTCTTT.

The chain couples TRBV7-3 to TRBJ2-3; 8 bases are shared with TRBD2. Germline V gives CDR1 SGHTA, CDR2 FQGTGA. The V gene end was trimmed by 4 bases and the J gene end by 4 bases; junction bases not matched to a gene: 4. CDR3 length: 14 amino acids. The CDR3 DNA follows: TGTGCCAGCAGCTACAGAGCGGGGGCAGATACGCAGTATTTT. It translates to CASSYRAGADTQYF.

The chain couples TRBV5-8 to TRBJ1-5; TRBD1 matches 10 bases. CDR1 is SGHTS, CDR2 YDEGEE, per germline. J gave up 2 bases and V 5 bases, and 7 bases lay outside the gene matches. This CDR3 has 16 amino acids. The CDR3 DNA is TGTGCCAGCAGTCGAGGACAGGGGGTTGGCAATCAGCCCCAGCATTTT. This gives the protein CASSRGQGVGNQPQHF.

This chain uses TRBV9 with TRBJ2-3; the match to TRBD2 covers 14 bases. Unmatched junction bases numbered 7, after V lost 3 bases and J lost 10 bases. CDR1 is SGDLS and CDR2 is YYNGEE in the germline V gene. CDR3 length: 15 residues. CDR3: CASSAGTSGRMAQYF. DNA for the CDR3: TGTGCCAGCAGCGCCGGGACTAGCGGGAGAATGGCGCAGTATTTT. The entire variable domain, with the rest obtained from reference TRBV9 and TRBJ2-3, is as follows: DSGVTQTPKHLITATGQRVTLRCSPRSGDLSVYWYQQSLDQGLQFLIQYYNGEERAKGNILERFSAQQFPDLHSELNLSSLELGDSALYFCASSAGTSGRMAQYFGPGTRLTVL.

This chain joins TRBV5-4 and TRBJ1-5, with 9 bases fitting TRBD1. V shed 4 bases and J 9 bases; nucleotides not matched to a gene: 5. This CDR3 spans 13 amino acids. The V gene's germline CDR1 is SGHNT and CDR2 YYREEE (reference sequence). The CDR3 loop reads CASSRDRVGPQHF. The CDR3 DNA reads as TGTGCCAGCAGCAGGGACAGGGTCGGGCCCCAGCATTTT.

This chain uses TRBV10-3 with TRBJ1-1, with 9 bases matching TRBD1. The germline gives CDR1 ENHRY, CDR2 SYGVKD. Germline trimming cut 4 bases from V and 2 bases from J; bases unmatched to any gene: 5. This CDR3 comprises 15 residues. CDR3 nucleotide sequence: TGTGCCATCAGTGTCCAGGACAGGGGTAACACTGAAGCTTTCTTT. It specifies CAISVQDRGNTEAFF.

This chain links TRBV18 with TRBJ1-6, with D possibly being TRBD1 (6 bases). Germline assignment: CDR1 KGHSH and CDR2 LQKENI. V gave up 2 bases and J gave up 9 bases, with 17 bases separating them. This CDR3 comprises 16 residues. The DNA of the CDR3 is TGTGCCAGCTCACCAGGGGGCAGCGGGGGAAGTTCACCCCTCCACTTT. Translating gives CASSPGGSGGSSPLHF.